This T cell receptor beta chain was recorded in a study of cytomegalovirus exposure and HLA in healthy donors. Regarding the study as a whole: Rare sequences made up most TCRs, while some public TCRs were found in many donors. Among TCR beta chains, those listed as cytomegalovirus-associated numbered some 160. Earlier findings revealed that most TCR beta V segments proved productive either about 87% or about 30% of the time. It was reportedly the case that the classifier diagnosed cytomegalovirus status with high specificity and sensitivity.

Germline V gene lookup returns CDR1 ENHRY and CDR2 SYGVKD. The CDR3 extends over 16 amino acids. Trimming cost V 0 bases and J 2 bases; bases outside gene matches: 4. The PCR made use of 60 Vbeta and 13 Jbeta primers. Only in-frame clones appear in the TCRdb table, and some are missing; sequencing was by immunoSEQ multiplex PCR. The sample contains 120,000 or so clones, over 65% of which appear only once. This clone came up a few times. Its antigen is undetermined. Sequencing was carried out using PBMCs. This clonotype originated in a man aged 25 to 40 in good health and CMV-seropositive. The rearrangement uses TRBV10-3 and TRBJ2-1, with 7 bases that match TRBD2. The CDR3 DNA follows: TGTGCCATCAGTGAGTCTATGGCGGGAGCCTACAATGAGCAGTTCTTC. As protein: CAISESMAGAYNEQFF.